The 27 T cell receptor beta chains presented below share a single source sample, sequenced in a study of blood T cell repertoires in COVID-19 (dated by TCRdb to the early 2020s). Receptor libraries were prepared by the immunoSEQ multiplex PCR assay. TCRdb's version of the immuneACCESS table is confined to in-frame rearrangements and falls short of the full clone set. An unresolved V gene accounts for under half of the shortfall where checked; the remainder is of unknown origin. This sample comprises about 64,000 clones, roughly 75% of them detected only once. The ten largest clones take up approximately 15% of the sample. The material sequenced was peripheral blood. These receptors were obtained from a man in his sixties with COVID-19, enrolled during active disease.

The rearrangement uses TRBV4-2 and TRBJ2-2, with 9 bases fitting TRBD1. V shed 1 base, J shed 7 bases, and the junction held 4 bases outside the gene matches. The CDR3 loop spans 15 amino acids. Looked up from germline, CDR1 is LGHNA and CDR2 is YNFKEQ. CDR3 DNA: TGTGCCAGCAGCCAAGGGACAGGGGCGAACGGGGAGCTGTTTTTT. This sequence encodes CASSQGTGANGELFF.

The chain's CDR3 is CASQPLGPKNIQYF. The DNA of the CDR3 is TGTGCCAGCCAACCTCTAGGCCCCAAAAACATTCAGTACTTC. V usage is TRBV19 and J usage is TRBJ2-4, with D unclear. This CDR3 spans 14 amino acids. Germline CDR1 and CDR2: LNHDA and SQIVND (reference sequence). V lost 9 bases and J lost 2, with 14 bases in between.

This chain links TRBV7-2 with TRBJ1-2; D remains ambiguous. Germline assignment: CDR1 SGHTA and CDR2 FQGNSA. The ends were cut back, 5 bases at V and 4 bases at J, with 23 bases in the middle. This CDR3 is 17 amino acids long. The CDR3 coding sequence is TGTGCCAGCAGCCCCCCGGGAGGAGGGAGGGCTGCCTATGGCTACACCTTC. Protein: CASSPPGGGRAAYGYTF.

The chain couples TRBV6-4 to TRBJ2-3; 9 nucleotides line up with TRBD1. After removal of 8 bases from V and 4 bases from J, the junction contained 7 bases not matched to a gene. Germline values: CDR1 MRHNA, CDR2 SNTAGT. The CDR3 has 14 amino acids. Here the CDR3 DNA reads TGTGCCAGCCCGCCGGGGACAGGGCCAGATACGCAGTATTTT. It encodes CASPPGTGPDTQYF.

This clone was observed a few times. CDR3 sequence: CASSLGGAGSGNTIYF. Written as DNA, the CDR3 is TGTGCCAGCAGCTTAGGGGGGGCGGGCTCTGGAAACACCATATATTTT. The chain employs TRBV5-4 and TRBJ1-3; possibly TRBD1 for D (6 bases). The germline gives CDR1 SGHNT, CDR2 YYREEE (reference sequence). The ends were cut back, 2 bases at V and 0 bases at J, with 12 bases in the middle. This CDR3 has 16 amino acids.

The J gene is TRBJ2-5, the V gene TRBV7-2; tentatively, D is TRBD1 (6 bases). Germline V gene data show CDR1 as SGHTA and CDR2 as FQGNSA. This CDR3 contains 15 residues. Trimming left V 4 bases short and J 0 bases short, with 12 bases between. Here the CDR3 DNA reads TGTGCCAGCAGCTCCCAGGGGATGAACCAAGAGACCCAGTACTTC. Amino acid sequence: CASSSQGMNQETQYF.

This rearrangement joins TRBV24-1 to TRBJ2-3; 9 bases agree with TRBD2. The length of the CDR3 is 16 residues. Germline V CDR1 and CDR2: KGHDR, SFDVKD. Losses at the gene ends were 9 bases for V and 4 bases for J; bases not matched to a gene: 13. The CDR3 nucleotides read TGTGCCACCGCGATAGGGGCTAGCGGGAATTCAGATACGCAGTATTTT. It translates to CATAIGASGNSDTQYF.

This chain uses TRBV6-5 with TRBJ2-7, with D hard to call. V lost 6 bases and J 0 bases, leaving 6 bases between the germline ends. CDR3 length: 12 residues. Germline assignment: CDR1 MNHEY and CDR2 SVGAGI. CDR3 nucleotides: TGTGCCAGCAGGGGCAGCTCCTACGAGCAGTACTTC. It encodes CASRGSSYEQYF.

J is TRBJ2-7 and V is TRBV7-9; no firm D call. CDR3 length equals 12 residues. The germline CDR1 and CDR2 sequences are SEHNR and FQNEAQ (reference sequence). V was pared by 6 bases and J by 5 bases, with 11 bases between. The CDR3 loop is CASRYEFHEQYF. In DNA, the CDR3 is TGTGCCAGCAGGTACGAGTTCCACGAGCAGTACTTC.

The chain employs TRBV12-2 and TRBJ1-5; TRBD1 is the table's D call and was not checked against the DNA. TRBV12-2 represents a pseudogene. The CDR3 is 18 amino acids. The CDR3 bases are TGTGCAAGTCGCTTAGAGGGGCCCCCGGACCATAGCAATCAGCCCCAGCATTTT. As protein: CASRLEGPPDHSNQPQHF.

V is TRBV29-1 and J is TRBJ1-1, with TRBD1 as a possible D gene (6 bases). CDR1 and CDR2 (germline): SQVTM, ANQGSEA. This CDR3 spans 15 amino acids. V gave up 6 bases and J gave up 5 bases, with 22 bases separating them. CDR3 sequence reads: CSVEGGGPMGTEAFF. CDR3 coding DNA: TGCAGCGTCGAGGGCGGGGGCCCGATGGGGACTGAAGCTTTCTTT. Full variable domain (outside the CDR3, taken from reference TRBV29-1 and TRBJ1-1): SAVISQKPSRDICQRGTSLTIQCQVDSQVTMMFWYRQQPGQSLTLIATANQGSEATYESGFVIDKFPISRPNLTFSTLTVSNMSPEDSSIYLCSVEGGGPMGTEAFFGQGTRLTVV.

V and J are TRBV4-1 and TRBJ1-5; TRBD1 aligns across 7 bases. This CDR3 is 17 amino acids long. With V trimmed by 0 bases and J by 0 bases, 5 bases remained unmatched. Germline V lookup: CDR1 MGHRA, CDR2 YSYEKL. Here the CDR3 reads CASSQDLGQDSNQPQHF. The CDR3 nucleotides read TGCGCCAGCAGCCAAGATCTAGGACAGGATAGCAATCAGCCCCAGCATTTT.

This clone appeared once. This chain connects TRBV6-5 to TRBJ1-4; D is perhaps TRBD1 (5 bases). Trimming took off 3 bases at V and 5 bases at J, with 7 bases between the two ends. CDR3 length: 13 residues. The germline CDR1 and CDR2 sequences are MNHEY and SVGAGI. CDR3 protein: CASSYRGNEKLFF. The CDR3 DNA reads TGTGCCAGCAGTTATCGGGGGAATGAAAAACTGTTTTTT.

J is TRBJ2-7 and V is TRBV4-1; the D gene is possibly TRBD2 (6 bases). Germline V gives CDR1 MGHRA, CDR2 YSYEKL. V shed 7 bases and J shed 2 bases, with 9 bases lying between them. CDR3 length: 12 residues. CDR3 sequence reads: CASMAGTYEQYF. The DNA of the CDR3 is TGCGCCAGCATGGCGGGAACCTACGAGCAGTACTTC.

This chain uses TRBV5-4 with TRBJ1-1; TRBD1 matches at 8 bases. This CDR3 region has 15 residues. J lost 0 bases, V lost 2 bases, and 3 bases had no gene match. The germline V gene has CDR1 SGHNT and CDR2 YYREEE (reference sequence). The CDR3 sequence: CASSFYRGLNTEAFF. CDR3 DNA: TGTGCCAGCAGCTTTTACAGGGGGTTGAACACTGAAGCTTTCTTT.

The chain joins TRBV24-1 to TRBJ2-1; TRBD2 matches 7 bases. Trimming took 2 bases from V and 7 from J; bases not matched to a gene: 16. The CDR3 has 18 amino acids. Germline V gene lookup returns CDR1 KGHDR and CDR2 SFDVKD. In nucleotides, the CDR3 is TGTGCCACCAGTGATTGGGGGGGACCGACCGCTCCGCGAAATGAGCAGTTCTTC. Its translation: CATSDWGGPTAPRNEQFF.

The genes are TRBV5-1 and TRBJ1-2; 9 bases align to TRBD1. From germline, CDR1 is SGHRS and CDR2 YFSETQ. The V segment lost 4 bases and the J segment 8 bases; nucleotides outside the gene matches: 9. This CDR3 is built from 14 residues. This CDR3 reads CASSLGTGSTGYTF. CDR3 DNA: TGCGCCAGCAGCCTGGGGACAGGGTCAACGGGCTACACCTTC.

The chain uses TRBV5-1 and TRBJ2-2; D remains unclear. CDR3 length: 15 residues. Trimming left V 5 bases short and J 5 bases short, with 16 bases between. Germline values: CDR1 SGHRS, CDR2 YFSETQ. In DNA, the CDR3 is TGCGCCAGCAGAGATGAGACAATTGGGACCGGGGAGCTGTTTTTT. The encoded protein is CASRDETIGTGELFF.

The chain carries TRBV5-1 and TRBJ2-7; 12 positions match TRBD2. Looked up from germline, CDR1 is SGHRS and CDR2 is YFSETQ. The CDR3 totals 14 residues. J gave up 4 bases and V 3 bases, and 2 bases lay outside the gene matches. The CDR3 DNA is TGCGCCAGCAGCTCCGGGACTAGCGGGTACGAGCAGTACTTC. Encoded protein: CASSSGTSGYEQYF.

In this sample, this clone turned up a few times. The genes are TRBV16 and TRBJ2-1; 11 nucleotides line up with TRBD2. The CDR3 extends over 13 amino acids. The germline V gene encodes CDR1 KGHSY and CDR2 FQNENV. Losses at the gene ends were 5 bases for V and 15 bases for J; bases not matched to a gene: 9. The CDR3 DNA follows: TGTGCCAGCAGCAAAATACTAGCGGGAGTGGGGTTCTTC. Translation: CASSKILAGVGFF.

The chain joins TRBV6-1 to TRBJ1-5; D possibly corresponds to TRBD1 (6 bases). The CDR3 totals 15 residues. Trimming pared 1 base from V and 7 bases from J, leaving 14 bases between. Germline V gives CDR1 MNHNS, CDR2 SASEGT. Here the CDR3 reads CASSEEAQGRQPQHF. DNA of the CDR3: TGTGCCAGCAGTGAAGAGGCACAGGGACGCCAGCCCCAGCATTTT.

The chain uses TRBV28 and TRBJ1-2, with 8 bases that match TRBD1. The CDR3 contains 14 residues. Germline loops: CDR1 MDHEN, CDR2 SYDVKM. J lost 3 bases, V lost 3 bases, and 3 bases had no gene match. CDR3 in amino acids: CASSFGGQDYGYTF. The CDR3 DNA follows: TGTGCCAGCAGTTTTGGGGGACAGGACTATGGCTACACCTTC.

This clone was picked up a small number of times. The gene calls are TRBV29-1 and TRBJ2-1; 8 positions match TRBD2. The V and J ends lost 4 bases and 2 bases, in that order; junction bases with no gene match: 4. The CDR3 is 14 amino acids. Germline V gives CDR1 SQVTM, CDR2 ANQGSEA. DNA of the CDR3: TGCAGCGTTGGACACGGGGGGGCCTACAATGAGCAGTTCTTC. Translated, it gives CSVGHGGAYNEQFF.

This clone was recorded a few times. V is TRBV5-4 and J is TRBJ1-2; 7 bases are shared with TRBD1. CDR1 SGHNT and CDR2 YYREEE come from the germline V gene (reference sequence). Trimming removed 4 bases from V and 4 bases from J; junction bases left unmatched: 7. There are 14 residues in the CDR3. CDR3 DNA sequence: TGTGCCAGCAGCCCCACCCGGGACAGCTATGGCTACACCTTC. This translates into CASSPTRDSYGYTF.

The rearrangement links TRBV12-2 to TRBJ1-1. TRBV12-2 is recorded as a pseudogene. The CDR3 is made up of 15 amino acids. CDR3 bases: TGTGCAAGTCGCCCGCGGGGAGTCCCATACACTGAAGCTTTCTTT. Translated: CASRPRGVPYTEAFF.

The V gene is TRBV5-1, the J gene TRBJ2-4; 7 bases align to TRBD1. Germline loops: CDR1 SGHRS, CDR2 YFSETQ. The CDR3 loop spans 15 amino acids. V shed 3 bases and J 9 bases; nucleotides not matched to a gene: 12. CDR3 loop: CASSYLPTGSGIQYF. The CDR3 DNA reads TGCGCCAGCAGCTACCTACCGACAGGGAGTGGCATTCAGTACTTC.

The V gene is TRBV6-4, the J gene TRBJ1-5; D is undetermined. Trimming stripped 3 bases from V and 2 bases from J, with 8 bases between. In germline, CDR1 is MRHNA, CDR2 SNTAGT. The CDR3 is 14 amino acids. The CDR3 sequence is CASSEFYCNQPQHF. CDR3 nucleotides: TGTGCCAGCAGTGAGTTTTATTGCAATCAGCCCCAGCATTTT.